The TCR beta chain described here comes from a study of blood T cell repertoires in COVID-19. Background on the study: Sample material is recorded as cDNA or gDNA derived from T cells, B-cell-depleted T cells, or PBMCs.

Using immunoSEQ multiplex PCR, the repertoire was profiled, and TCRdb retains in-frame clones only, with some absent. The table includes about 140,000 clones, 70% to 90% detected once. CDR1 and CDR2 from the germline V gene are SGHRS and YFSETQ. The CDR3 totals 14 residues. A note on this clone: Germline and junction disagree at one end, which may indicate a read error.

Sequenced material: PBMCs or T cells enriched from blood (not recorded which). This TCR came from a woman between 50 and 59 years old with acute COVID-19. The chain employs TRBV5-1 and TRBJ2-7; 7 bases align to TRBD1. In DNA, the CDR3 is TGCGCCAGCAGCTTTACACAGGGGCCCTATGAGCAGTACTTC. Its translation is CASSFTQGPYEQYF. Full variable domain (missing parts from reference TRBV5-1 and TRBJ2-7): KAGVTQTPRYLIKTRGQQVTLSCSPISGHRSVSWYQQTPGQGLQFLFEYFSETQRNKGNFPGRFSGRQFSNSRSEMNVSTLELGDSALYLCASSFTQGPYEQYFGPGTRLTVT.